The next 14 T cell receptor beta chains were all read from a single sample in a study of post-analysis software for immune sequencing data (dated by TCRdb to between 2014 and 2017). Study-wide conclusions, independent of this receptor: Patients showed significantly higher frequencies than controls for a few TRBV segments, among them TRBV5-6, TRBV5-1 and TRBV20-1.

Their antigen targets remain unknown. Preparation of the library involved PCR. Sequencing took place on an Illumina HiSeq 2500. Unique molecular identifiers were incorporated into TCR beta cDNA libraries to reduce PCR and sequencing biases. TCRdb applied fastp at Q25 and MiXCR to the public reads, then kept only in-frame beta chains. Under each unique CDR3 protein, matching rows form one entry showing the most common genes and DNA. The sample profile shows approximately 770,000 distinct CDR3 sequences; under 60% of them were found once. The ten largest account for 4.9% of the sample. The sequencing input was blood. All receptors come from a girl between 5 and 17 years old with multiple sclerosis.

The genes are TRBV6-1 and TRBJ2-3; 12 bases are shared with TRBD2. In germline, CDR1 is MNHNS, CDR2 SASEGT. The J segment lost 2 bases and the V segment lost 4 bases, leaving 10 bases of the junction unmatched. The CDR3 spans 18 residues. For the CDR3, the DNA is TGTGCCAGCAGTGCCCTTGGACTAGCGGGAATGATCACAGATACGCAGTATTTT. Translated: CASSALGLAGMITDTQYF.

This clonotype was detected a few times. The V call is TRBV2, the J call TRBJ2-1; D is uncertain. Germline CDR1 SNHLY, CDR2 FYNNEI. The CDR3 totals 12 residues. V lost 8 bases to trimming and J lost 7 bases, with 12 bases between them. The CDR3 bases are TGTGCCAGCTCATGGGGTGGTAATGAGCAGTTCTTC. It codes for CASSWGGNEQFF.

The chain combines TRBV6-6 with TRBJ2-7; TRBD1 matches at 8 bases. The CDR3 sequence is 16 residues long. Trimming cost V 2 bases and J 4 bases; bases outside gene matches: 10. The germline gives CDR1 MNHNY, CDR2 SVGAGI (reference sequence). CDR3 sequence (DNA): TGTGCCAGCAGTTACCCGCGACAGGGGATCGGTTACGAGCAGTACTTC. Its protein is CASSYPRQGIGYEQYF.

This clonotype was seen a single time. The chain couples TRBV20-1 to TRBJ2-5; maybe TRBD1 (5 bases). Germline CDR1 reads DFQATT; CDR2 reads SNEGSKA (reference sequence). Trimming left V 0 bases short and J 5 bases short, with 22 bases between. The CDR3 is made up of 17 amino acids. The CDR3 DNA reads as TGCAGTGCTAGAGATGCCCATTCAGGACACCCCCGGGAGACCCAGTACTTC. Amino acid sequence: CSARDAHSGHPRETQYF.

This clonotype was seen only a few times. The CDR3 here is CASSYSPGSGRSDTQYF. CDR3 bases: TGTGCCAGCAGTTACTCCCCGGGTAGCGGGAGATCAGATACGCAGTATTTT. The V call is TRBV6-6, the J call TRBJ2-3; 9 nucleotides agree with TRBD2. The V gene end was trimmed by 0 bases and the J gene end by 4 bases; junction bases not matched to a gene: 8. This CDR3 comprises 17 residues. Germline lookup yields CDR1 MNHNY and CDR2 SVGAGI (reference sequence).

The chain carries TRBV25-1 and TRBJ2-7; D is perhaps TRBD1 (5 bases). The ends were cut back, 6 bases at V and 6 bases at J, with 15 bases in the middle. There are 13 residues in the CDR3. The germline V gene encodes CDR1 MGHDK and CDR2 SYGVNS. CDR3 DNA: TGTGCCAGCAGCGCAGGGTTTGTGACCGAGCAGTACTTC. It codes for CASSAGFVTEQYF.

V usage is TRBV20-1 and J usage is TRBJ2-2; 7 bases align to TRBD2. The CDR3 loop spans 14 amino acids. Germline V gene lookup returns CDR1 DFQATT and CDR2 SNEGSKA (reference sequence). Trimming cost V 5 bases and J 6 bases; bases outside gene matches: 9. In DNA form, the CDR3 reads TGCAGTGCTCGAGGCGGACTAGTCCCCGGGGAGCTGTTTTTT. Its protein is CSARGGLVPGELFF.

The chain links TRBV6-5 to TRBJ1-2, with a weak D call TRBD1 (6 bases). Germline V gene lookup returns CDR1 MNHEY and CDR2 SVGAGI. There are 14 residues in the CDR3. V was clipped by 2 bases and J by 13 bases, with 20 bases between them. The CDR3 region is CASSYGTPTGQFTF. CDR3 DNA: TGTGCCAGCAGTTACGGTACGCCGACAGGCCAATTCACCTTC.

This clonotype was recorded a few times. The chain links TRBV27 to TRBJ2-3; TRBD2 might be the D (5 bases). Looked up from germline, CDR1 is MNHEY and CDR2 is SMNVEV (reference sequence). The CDR3 totals 15 residues. With 3 bases removed from V and 1 base from J, the gap between germline ends came to 11 bases. CDR3 amino acids: CASSFQRSRTDTQYF. The CDR3 coding sequence is TGTGCCAGCAGTTTCCAGCGGAGTCGCACAGATACGCAGTATTTT.

This chain connects TRBV29-1 to TRBJ1-1; TRBD1 might be the D (6 bases). CDR1 is SQVTM, CDR2 ANQGSEA, per germline. This CDR3 is built from 12 residues. V lost 7 bases to trimming and J lost 1 base, with 10 bases between them. CDR3 loop: CSAWTENTEAFF. In DNA, the CDR3 is TGCAGCGCATGGACAGAGAACACTGAAGCTTTCTTT.

V usage is TRBV29-1 and J usage is TRBJ2-1; 7 bases map to TRBD2. The CDR3 has 13 amino acids. Germline CDR1 SQVTM, CDR2 ANQGSEA. V dropped 4 bases and J dropped 10; count of bases not matched to a gene: 10. CDR3 nucleotides: TGCAGCGTTGGCCGGGACTATTACAGGGAGCAGTTCTTC. It codes for CSVGRDYYREQFF.

Only one count was recorded for this clonotype. The chain links TRBV7-2 to TRBJ1-4; the D is unclear. The CDR3 runs to 15 residues. V lost 5 bases to trimming and J lost 0 bases, with 10 bases between them. The germline gives CDR1 SGHTA, CDR2 FQGNSA. This CDR3 is CASSTQSATNEKLFF. CDR3 bases: TGTGCCAGCAGCACACAGTCGGCAACTAATGAAAAACTGTTTTTT.

This clonotype was found a few times. This sequence joins TRBV10-3 and TRBJ1-1; D is undetermined. The CDR3 covers 15 residues. V lost 1 base, J lost 2 bases, and 11 bases lay in between. CDR1 and CDR2 (germline): ENHRY, SYGVKD. CDR3 amino acids: CAISEYKGLNTEAFF. In DNA form, the CDR3 reads TGTGCCATCAGTGAGTATAAGGGTTTAAACACTGAAGCTTTCTTT.

This clonotype was seen only once. The chain couples TRBV29-1 to TRBJ2-1; TRBD2 aligns across 12 bases. The germline CDR1 and CDR2 sequences are SQVTM and ANQGSEA. V dropped 7 bases and J dropped 9; count of bases not matched to a gene: 10. The CDR3 extends over 14 amino acids. The CDR3 region is CSARPSGGAGEQFF. The CDR3 DNA follows: TGCAGCGCCCGTCCTAGCGGGGGGGCAGGTGAGCAGTTCTTC.